A selection of T cell receptor beta chains follows, all from one sample in a study of CD8 T cells in ankylosing spondylitis. TCRdb used MiXCR to reprocess the 5' RACE reads, holding one entry per CDR3 protein. The table includes some 840,000 distinct CDR3 sequences, 10% to 15% detected once. Sequencing used blood, either unsorted or a sorted T cell fraction (not recorded which). The receptors were gathered from a male donor with ankylosing spondylitis. Both conserved end residues are part of each CDR3. The D gene is left open where the match is weak. Part of the rows lack a size; the others show once, few, many or a class for expanded clones.

-	TRBV24-1	TRBD1	TRBJ2-3	CATSAGQGKDTQYF	TGTGCCACCAGTGCGGGACAGGGGAAGGATACGCAGTATTTT
-	TRBV11-2	-	TRBJ2-7	CASSATGFEQYF	TGTGCCAGCAGCGCCACAGGGTTCGAGCAGTACTTC
many	TRBV6-2/TRBV6-3	-	TRBJ1-1	CASSSAVNTEAFF	TGTGCCAGCAGTTCCGCGGTGAACACTGAAGCTTTCTTT
many	TRBV28	-	TRBJ2-1	CASTEVSTYNEQFF	TGTGCCAGCACCGAGGTTTCGACCTACAATGAGCAGTTCTTC
-	TRBV18	-	TRBJ2-1	CASSGVNGISEQFF	TGTGCCTCATCTGGGGTTAATGGGATCTCCGAACAGTTCTTC
few	TRBV20-1	TRBD2	TRBJ2-7	CSAISPFEAGPSYEQYF	TGCAGTGCTATCTCCCCCTTTGAAGCGGGGCCTTCCTACGAGCAGTACTTC
-	TRBV5-1	-	TRBJ2-6	CASSLAWGVPGANVLTF	TGCGCCAGCAGCTTGGCTTGGGGGGTCCCTGGGGCCAACGTCCTGACTTTC
-	TRBV7-9	TRBD2	TRBJ2-1	CASSFTGTSVEQFF	TGTGCCAGCAGCTTTACCGGGACTAGCGTAGAGCAGTTCTTC
few	TRBV11-1	TRBD1	TRBJ2-2	CASSQRGTGTDTGELFF	TGTGCCAGCAGCCAAAGAGGGACAGGGACCGACACCGGGGAGCTGTTTTTT
-	TRBV12-5	-	TRBJ2-1	CASGSSDPPEQFF	TGTGCTAGTGGTTCGTCCGACCCCCCCGAGCAGTTCTTC
many	TRBV5-5	-	TRBJ2-7	CASSLLRNRPNYEQYF	TGTGCCAGCAGCTTGTTGCGGAACAGACCAAACTACGAGCAGTACTTC
-	TRBV30	-	TRBJ1-5	CAWRGQGLQPQHF	TGTGCCTGGAGGGGGCAGGGCCTTCAGCCCCAGCATTTT
many	TRBV29-1	TRBD1	TRBJ2-5	CSANPGTVSLSQYF	TGCAGCGCCAATCCCGGGACAGTGTCGTTGTCCCAGTACTTC
few	TRBV6-1	TRBD1	TRBJ1-5	CASRKYRDSYSNQPQHF	TGTGCCAGCAGGAAATACCGGGACAGCTATAGCAATCAGCCCCAGCATTTT
few	TRBV6-1	TRBD1	TRBJ2-7	CASSHPLGTGNDEQYF	TGTGCCAGCAGTCATCCTCTCGGGACAGGGAATGACGAGCAGTACTTC
-	TRBV5-6	-	TRBJ2-5	CASSLELPGGTQYF	TGTGCCAGCAGCTTGGAACTGCCTGGGGGGACCCAGTACTTC
few	TRBV10-3	TRBD2	TRBJ2-1	CAISVVSGRGYNEQFF	TGTGCCATCAGTGTAGTGAGCGGGAGAGGGTACAATGAGCAGTTCTTC
-	TRBV4-3	-	TRBJ2-5	CASSQTGETQYF	TGCGCCAGCAGCCAAACCGGAGAGACCCAGTACTTC
few	TRBV15	TRBD2	TRBJ2-2	CATSRDPVREGTGELFF	TGTGCCACCAGCAGAGATCCGGTGCGGGAGGGCACCGGGGAGCTGTTTTTT
few	TRBV20-1	-	TRBJ2-5	CSARVAEPETQYF	TGCAGTGCTAGAGTTGCGGAGCCAGAGACCCAGTACTTC
few	TRBV2	-	TRBJ1-2	CASSVNRDGYTF	TGTGCCAGCAGTGTGAACAGGGACGGCTACACCTTC
-	TRBV6-5	-	TRBJ2-1	CASSYHSNNEQFF	TGTGCCAGCAGTTACCACAGTAACAATGAGCAGTTCTTC
-	TRBV7-2	-	TRBJ1-1	CASSLIRLNTEAFF	TGTGCCAGCAGCTTAATCCGGCTGAACACTGAAGCTTTCTTT
few	TRBV4-3	-	TRBJ2-1	CASSQDSAQPSYNEQFF	TGCGCCAGCAGCCAAGATTCGGCCCAGCCGTCCTACAATGAGCAGTTCTTC
-	TRBV15	-	TRBJ1-1	CATSRRTVNTEAFF	TGTGCCACCAGCAGAAGGACGGTGAACACTGAAGCTTTCTTT
-	TRBV29-1	TRBD2	TRBJ2-3	CSVKTSGSTDTQYF	TGCAGCGTAAAGACTAGCGGGAGCACAGATACGCAGTATTTT
-	TRBV7-2	-	TRBJ2-4	CASSLEGVLQYF	TGTGCCAGCAGCTTAGAGGGTGTCCTCCAGTACTTC
few	TRBV18	-	TRBJ1-4	CASSLRTEKLFF	TGTGCCAGCTCACTACGGACGGAAAAACTGTTTTTT
many	TRBV5-1	-	TRBJ1-3	CASSLAGQRTSGNTIYF	TGCGCCAGCAGCTTGGCCGGACAGCGAACCTCTGGAAACACCATATATTTT
-	TRBV5-1	-	TRBJ2-2	CASSFREMSGGELFF	TGCGCCAGCAGCTTCCGGGAAATGAGCGGCGGGGAGCTGTTTTTT